What follows are 3 T cell receptor beta chains derived from one specimen sequenced in a study of monozygotic twins with inflammatory bowel disease. TCRdb reworked the 5' RACE reads into one entry per CDR3 protein, no DNA. Its table records around 450,000 distinct CDR3 sequences. The sample taken for sequencing was blood. Receptors were obtained from a human donor with ulcerative colitis or Crohn's disease, or a healthy co-twin of an affected twin (not recorded which).

V usage is TRBV20-1 and J usage is TRBJ1-1. Germline loops: CDR1 DFQATT, CDR2 SNEGSKA (reference sequence). The CDR3 sequence is 14 residues long. The CDR3 spells CSAGRDSGGTEAFF.

The J gene is TRBJ1-5, the V gene TRBV20-1. The CDR3 has 15 amino acids. The germline gives CDR1 DFQATT, CDR2 SNEGSKA (reference sequence). The CDR3 is CSAPTVNGPNQPQHF.

V gene TRBV19 combines with J gene TRBJ1-5. This CDR3 is built from 14 residues. Germline CDR1 is LNHDA and CDR2 is SQIVND (reference sequence). CDR3 sequence: CASKALEGNQPQHF.